The clone carrying this TCR beta chain was counted once. This sample is part of a study of CD8 T cells in Susac syndrome. RNA, at about 0.5 to 1 ug, was reverse transcribed with random hexamers. TCRdb reprocessed the immunoSEQ multiplex PCR reads via MiXCR and lists one record per CDR3 protein. Of roughly 200,000 distinct CDR3 sequences listed, about 93% are singletons. This CDR3 is built from 14 residues. Germline V gene sequence: CDR1 MDHEN, CDR2 SYDVKM. The V and J ends lost 7 bases and 4 bases respectively, with 17 bases between them. This clonotype originated in a human donor in good health. This sequence joins TRBV28 and TRBJ2-7, with D perhaps matching TRBD1 or TRBD2 (5 bases each). The sequencing input was CD4+ T cells from PBMCs. The CDR3 DNA sequence: TGTGCCAGCACGACCCCAGGGACGGGGTACGAGCAGTACTTC. It specifies CASTTPGTGYEQYF.